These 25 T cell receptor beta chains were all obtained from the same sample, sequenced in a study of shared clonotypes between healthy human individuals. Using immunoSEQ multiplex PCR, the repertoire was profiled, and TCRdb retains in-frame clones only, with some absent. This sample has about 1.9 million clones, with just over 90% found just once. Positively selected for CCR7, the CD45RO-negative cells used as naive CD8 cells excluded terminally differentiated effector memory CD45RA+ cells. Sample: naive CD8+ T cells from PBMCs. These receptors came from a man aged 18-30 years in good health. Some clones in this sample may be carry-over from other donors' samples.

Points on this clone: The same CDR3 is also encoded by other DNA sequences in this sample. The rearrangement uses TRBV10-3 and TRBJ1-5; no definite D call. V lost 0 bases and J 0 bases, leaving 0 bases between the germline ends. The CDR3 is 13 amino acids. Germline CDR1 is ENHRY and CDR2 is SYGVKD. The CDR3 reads CAISESSNQPQHF. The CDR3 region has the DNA TGTGCCATCAGTGAGTCTAGCAATCAGCCCCAGCATTTT.

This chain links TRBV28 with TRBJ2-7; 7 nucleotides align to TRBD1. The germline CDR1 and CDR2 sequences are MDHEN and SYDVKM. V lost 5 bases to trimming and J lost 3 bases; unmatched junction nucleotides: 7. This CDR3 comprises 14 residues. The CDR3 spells CASSPTGSGYEQYF. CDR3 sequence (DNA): TGTGCCAGCAGTCCGACAGGGTCAGGCTACGAGCAGTACTTC.

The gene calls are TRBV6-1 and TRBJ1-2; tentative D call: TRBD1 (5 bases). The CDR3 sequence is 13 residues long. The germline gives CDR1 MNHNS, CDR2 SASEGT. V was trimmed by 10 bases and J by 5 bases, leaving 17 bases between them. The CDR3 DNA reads TGTGCCACCAAAAGGGGAATCCTATATGGCTACACCTTC. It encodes CATKRGILYGYTF.

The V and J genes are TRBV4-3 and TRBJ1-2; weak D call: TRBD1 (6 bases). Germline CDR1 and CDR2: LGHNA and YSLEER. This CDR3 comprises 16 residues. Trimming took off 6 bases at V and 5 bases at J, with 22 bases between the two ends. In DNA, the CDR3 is TGCGCCAGCAGTCACATCACGACAGGCCGAGATTATGGCTACACCTTC. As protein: CASSHITTGRDYGYTF.

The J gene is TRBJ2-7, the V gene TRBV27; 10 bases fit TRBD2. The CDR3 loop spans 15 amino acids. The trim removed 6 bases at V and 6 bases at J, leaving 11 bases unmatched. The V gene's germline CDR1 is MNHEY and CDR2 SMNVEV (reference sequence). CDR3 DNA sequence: TGTGCCAGCAGGCTAGCGGGAGTAGCTGGGGGCGAGCAGTACTTC. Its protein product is CASRLAGVAGGEQYF.

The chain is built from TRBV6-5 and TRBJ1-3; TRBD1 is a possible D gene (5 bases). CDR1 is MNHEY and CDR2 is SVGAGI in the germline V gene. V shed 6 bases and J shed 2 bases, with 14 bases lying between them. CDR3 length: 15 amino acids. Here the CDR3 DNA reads TGTGCCAGCAGCCCCAGTATGACAGCTGGAAACACCATATATTTT. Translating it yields CASSPSMTAGNTIYF.

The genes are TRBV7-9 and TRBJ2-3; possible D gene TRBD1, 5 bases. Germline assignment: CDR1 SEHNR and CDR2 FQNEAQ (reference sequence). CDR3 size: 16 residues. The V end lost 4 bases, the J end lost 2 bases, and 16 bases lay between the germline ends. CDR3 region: CASSSNNHRSTDTQYF. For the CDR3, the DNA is TGTGCCAGCAGCTCGAATAATCACAGGTCCACAGATACGCAGTATTTT. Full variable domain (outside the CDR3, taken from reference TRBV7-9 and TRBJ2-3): DTGVSQNPRHKITKRGQNVTFRCDPISEHNRLYWYRQTLGQGPEFLTYFQNEAQLEKSRLLSDRFSAERPKGSFSTLEIQRTEQGDSAMYLCASSSNNHRSTDTQYFGPGTRLTVL.

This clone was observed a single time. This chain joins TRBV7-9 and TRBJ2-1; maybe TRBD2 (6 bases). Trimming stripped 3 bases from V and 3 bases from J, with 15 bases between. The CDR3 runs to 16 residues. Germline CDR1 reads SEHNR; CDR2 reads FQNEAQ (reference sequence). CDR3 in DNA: TGTGCCAGCAGCTTCGCCCAGCGGGTGGTCTACAATGAGCAGTTCTTC. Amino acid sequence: CASSFAQRVVYNEQFF.

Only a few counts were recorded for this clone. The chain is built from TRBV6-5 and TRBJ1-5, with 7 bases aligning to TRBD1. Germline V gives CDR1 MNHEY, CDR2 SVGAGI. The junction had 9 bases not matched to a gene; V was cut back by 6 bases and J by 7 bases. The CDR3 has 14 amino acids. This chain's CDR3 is CASSVTGEVQPQHF. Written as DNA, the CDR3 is TGTGCCAGCAGCGTCACAGGGGAGGTGCAGCCCCAGCATTTT.

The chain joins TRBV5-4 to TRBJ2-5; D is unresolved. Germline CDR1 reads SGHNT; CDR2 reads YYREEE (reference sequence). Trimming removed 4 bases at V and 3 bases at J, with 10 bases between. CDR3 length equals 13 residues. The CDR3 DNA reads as TGTGCCAGCAGCCACCCCAGGAAAGAGACCCAGTACTTC. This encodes CASSHPRKETQYF.

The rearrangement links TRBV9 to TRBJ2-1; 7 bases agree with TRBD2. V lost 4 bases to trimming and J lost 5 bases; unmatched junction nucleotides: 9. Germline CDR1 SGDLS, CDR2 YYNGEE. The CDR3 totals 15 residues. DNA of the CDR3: TGTGCCAGCAGCTCTCCTGGGGGAGGGAACAATGAGCAGTTCTTC. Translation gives CASSSPGGGNNEQFF.

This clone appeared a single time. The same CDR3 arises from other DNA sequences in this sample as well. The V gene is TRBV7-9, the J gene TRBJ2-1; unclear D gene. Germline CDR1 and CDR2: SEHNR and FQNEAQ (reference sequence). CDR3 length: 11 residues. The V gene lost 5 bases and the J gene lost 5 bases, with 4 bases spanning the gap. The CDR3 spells CASSRNNEQFF. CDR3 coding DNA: TGTGCCAGCAGCCGGAACAATGAGCAGTTCTTC.

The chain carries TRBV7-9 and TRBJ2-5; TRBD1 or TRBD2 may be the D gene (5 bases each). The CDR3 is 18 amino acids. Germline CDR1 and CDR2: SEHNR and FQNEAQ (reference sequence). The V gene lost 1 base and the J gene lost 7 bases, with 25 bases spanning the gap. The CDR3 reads CASSLVGDVDKRLGTQYF. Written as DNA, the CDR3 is TGTGCCAGCAGCTTAGTCGGGGACGTCGACAAGAGATTAGGGACCCAGTACTTC.

The CDR3 sequence: CASSLVGGPTSYEQYF. Here the CDR3 DNA reads TGTGCCAGCAGCTTAGTCGGGGGCCCCACCAGCTACGAGCAGTACTTC. The chain joins TRBV7-6 to TRBJ2-7; either TRBD1 or TRBD2 may supply D (6 bases each). There are 16 residues in the CDR3. The germline V gene encodes CDR1 SGHVS and CDR2 FNYEAQ. Trimming shortened V by 1 base and J by 3 bases, and 16 bases separated the two germline ends.

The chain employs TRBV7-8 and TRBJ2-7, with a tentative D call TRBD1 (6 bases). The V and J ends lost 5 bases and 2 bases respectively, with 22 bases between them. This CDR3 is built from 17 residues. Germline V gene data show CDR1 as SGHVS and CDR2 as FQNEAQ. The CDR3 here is CASSLTQPGHTPYEQYF. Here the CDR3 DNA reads TGTGCCAGCAGCCTCACGCAACCGGGACATACCCCCTACGAGCAGTACTTC.

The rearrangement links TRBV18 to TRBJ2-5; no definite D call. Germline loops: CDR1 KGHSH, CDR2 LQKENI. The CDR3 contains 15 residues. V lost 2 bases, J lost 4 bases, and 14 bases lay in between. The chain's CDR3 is CASSPRQPIPETQYF. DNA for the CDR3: TGTGCCAGCTCACCAAGGCAGCCGATCCCAGAGACCCAGTACTTC.

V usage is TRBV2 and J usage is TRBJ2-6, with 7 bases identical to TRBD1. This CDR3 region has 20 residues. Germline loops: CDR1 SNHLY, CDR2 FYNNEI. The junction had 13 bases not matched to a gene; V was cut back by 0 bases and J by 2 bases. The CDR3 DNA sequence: TGTGCCAGCAGTGAAGCGCTTCTATTTCGACAGGGCCCTGGGGCCAACGTCCTGACTTTC. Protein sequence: CASSEALLFRQGPGANVLTF.

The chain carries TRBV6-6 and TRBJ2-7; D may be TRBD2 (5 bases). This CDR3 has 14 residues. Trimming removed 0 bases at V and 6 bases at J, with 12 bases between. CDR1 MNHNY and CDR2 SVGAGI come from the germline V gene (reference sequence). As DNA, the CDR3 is TGTGCCAGCAGTTACTCAGAGGGAAGGATCGAGCAGTACTTC. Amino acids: CASSYSEGRIEQYF.

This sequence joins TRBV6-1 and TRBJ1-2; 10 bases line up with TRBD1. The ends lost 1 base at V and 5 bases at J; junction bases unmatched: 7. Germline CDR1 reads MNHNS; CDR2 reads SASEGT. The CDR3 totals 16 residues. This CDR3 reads CASSEGTGGPLYGYTF. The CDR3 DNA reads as TGTGCCAGCAGTGAAGGGACAGGGGGGCCGCTTTATGGCTACACCTTC.

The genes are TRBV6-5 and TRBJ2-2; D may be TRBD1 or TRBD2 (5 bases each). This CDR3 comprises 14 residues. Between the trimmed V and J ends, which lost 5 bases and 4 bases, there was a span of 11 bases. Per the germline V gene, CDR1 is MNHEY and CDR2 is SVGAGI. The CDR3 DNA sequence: TGTGCCAGCAGTAACGGGGCTTCCACCGGGGAGCTGTTTTTT. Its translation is CASSNGASTGELFF.

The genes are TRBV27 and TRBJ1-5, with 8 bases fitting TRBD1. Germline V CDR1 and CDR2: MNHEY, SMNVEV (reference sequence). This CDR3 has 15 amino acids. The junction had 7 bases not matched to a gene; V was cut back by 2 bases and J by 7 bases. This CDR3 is CASSLTGQGSQPQHF. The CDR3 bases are TGTGCCAGCAGTTTAACAGGACAGGGCTCCCAGCCCCAGCATTTT.

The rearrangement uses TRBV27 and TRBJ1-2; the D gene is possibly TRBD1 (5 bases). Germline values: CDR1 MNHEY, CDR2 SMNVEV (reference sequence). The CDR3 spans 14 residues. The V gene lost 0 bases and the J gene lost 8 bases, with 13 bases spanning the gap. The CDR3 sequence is CASSLSGTPGGYTF. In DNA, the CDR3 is TGTGCCAGCAGTTTATCCGGGACCCCCGGGGGCTACACCTTC.

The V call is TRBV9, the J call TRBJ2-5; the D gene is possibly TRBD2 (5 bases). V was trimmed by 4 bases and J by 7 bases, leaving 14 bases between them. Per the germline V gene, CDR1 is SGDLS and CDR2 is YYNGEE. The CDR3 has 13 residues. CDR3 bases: TGTGCCAGCAGCCCCCGGGATAGCCGGACCCAGTACTTC. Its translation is CASSPRDSRTQYF.

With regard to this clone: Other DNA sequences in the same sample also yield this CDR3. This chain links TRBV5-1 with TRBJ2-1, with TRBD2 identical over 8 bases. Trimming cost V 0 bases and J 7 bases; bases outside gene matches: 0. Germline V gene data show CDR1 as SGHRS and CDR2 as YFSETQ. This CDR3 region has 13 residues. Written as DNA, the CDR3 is TGCGCCAGCAGCTTGGCTAGCGGGAATGAGCAGTTCTTC. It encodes CASSLASGNEQFF.

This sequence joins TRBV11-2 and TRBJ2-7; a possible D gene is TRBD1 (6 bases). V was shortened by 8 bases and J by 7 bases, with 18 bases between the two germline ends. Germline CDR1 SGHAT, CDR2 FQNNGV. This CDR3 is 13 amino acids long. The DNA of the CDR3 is TGTGCCAGCTGCCCTCTGGGGGCGCAGGAGCAGTACTTC. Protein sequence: CASCPLGAQEQYF.